A selection of T cell receptor beta chains follows, all from one sample in a study of chemoradiotherapy in HPV16-positive cancers. Generated by immunoSEQ multiplex PCR, the TCRdb table keeps only in-frame clones and is missing some. Of some 24,000 clones in the sample, approximately 93% were seen once. Sampling was done from a patient who underwent chemoradiotherapy. Source of these receptors: a human donor with HPV-associated anogenital cancer. Both conserved end residues are part of each CDR3. The order of the fields is D gene, clone size, J gene, V gene, CDR3 protein, CDR3 DNA. The D gene is left open where the match is weak. The listing skips clone size in some rows; elsewhere it reads once, few, many or a size class.

TRBD1	-	TRBJ1-5	TRBV11-2	CASSLGDRGRDQPQHF	TGTGCCAGCAGCTTAGGGGACAGGGGGAGGGATCAGCCCCAGCATTTT
TRBD2	-	TRBJ2-1	TRBV5-1	CASSSGLAGAGNEQFF	TGCGCCAGCAGCTCGGGACTAGCGGGAGCGGGGAATGAGCAGTTCTTC
-	once	TRBJ2-5	TRBV4-1	CASSQRSGASETQYF	TGCGCCAGCAGCCAGAGGTCCGGGGCTAGCGAGACCCAGTACTTC
-	-	TRBJ2-3	TRBV4-3	CASSQQTGALTTDTQYF	TGCGCCAGCAGCCAGCAGACAGGAGCTCTAACCACAGATACGCAGTATTTT
-	-	TRBJ2-5	TRBV5-4	CASSLEKGSGTQYF	TGTGCCAGCAGCTTGGAGAAGGGCTCAGGGACCCAGTACTTC
-	-	TRBJ1-5	TRBV18	CASSEGHGQPQHF	TGTGCCAGCTCGGAGGGGCACGGTCAGCCCCAGCATTTT
TRBD1	-	TRBJ2-7	TRBV19	CASSKSGTGALISYEQYF	TGTGCCAGTAGTAAATCCGGGACAGGGGCACTAATCTCCTACGAGCAGTACTTC
TRBD1	once	TRBJ1-5	TRBV6-1	CASTWDGQGSQPQHF	TGTGCCAGCACCTGGGACGGACAGGGGAGTCAGCCCCAGCATTTT
TRBD1	-	TRBJ1-2	TRBV5-1	CASSLDRQGAGGYTF	TGCGCCAGCAGCTTGGATAGACAGGGGGCTGGCGGCTACACCTTC
-	-	TRBJ2-5	TRBV19	CASSIGQRETQYF	TGTGCCAGTAGTATAGGACAGAGGGAGACCCAGTACTTC
-	-	TRBJ1-2	TRBV30	CAWSASNIYGYTF	TGTGCCTGGAGTGCCAGCAATATCTATGGCTACACCTTC
-	-	TRBJ2-2	TRBV6-1	CVTRKAGATGELFF	TGTGTCACCCGAAAGGCAGGAGCCACCGGGGAGCTGTTTTTT
-	-	TRBJ1-2	TRBV4-3	CASSQDSRTYNYGYTF	TGCGCCAGCAGCCAAGATTCCCGGACATACAACTATGGCTACACCTTC
TRBD2	-	TRBJ2-7	TRBV2	CASSDVAGESSYEQYF	TGTGCCAGCAGTGACGTAGCGGGGGAGAGCTCCTACGAGCAGTACTTC
TRBD1	-	TRBJ1-5	TRBV6-1	CASSGTGSRYSNQPQHF	TGTGCCAGCAGTGGGACAGGGAGCCGTTATAGCAATCAGCCCCAGCATTTT
-	-	TRBJ1-2	TRBV2	CASSEEGPGYTF	TGTGCCAGCAGTGAAGAGGGTCCTGGCTACACCTTC
-	-	TRBJ1-6	TRBV15	CATKRGNSDSSPLHF	TGTGCCACCAAAAGGGGAAATTCGGATTCTTCACCCCTCCACTTT
-	-	TRBJ1-1	TRBV5-1	CASSLDEGRNTEAFF	TGCGCCAGCAGCTTGGACGAGGGCCGGAACACTGAAGCTTTCTTT
-	-	TRBJ2-7	TRBV5-6	CASSLFRRDYPYEQYF	TGTGCCAGCAGCTTGTTCCGCAGGGATTATCCCTACGAGCAGTACTTC
TRBD1	-	TRBJ2-3	TRBV11-2	CASSPRQGADVTDTQYF	TGTGCCAGCAGCCCCCGACAGGGGGCGGACGTCACAGATACGCAGTATTTT
TRBD1	-	TRBJ1-1	TRBV5-4	CASSSGQGLNTEAFF	TGTGCCAGCAGCTCAGGACAGGGCCTGAACACTGAAGCTTTCTTT
-	once	TRBJ1-6	TRBV6-1	CATPGSSYNSPLHF	TGTGCCACCCCAGGGAGCTCCTATAATTCACCCCTCCACTTT
-	-	TRBJ1-1	TRBV30	CAWRGALYTEAFF	TGTGCCTGGCGGGGGGCTTTGTACACTGAAGCTTTCTTT
-	-	TRBJ2-7	TRBV28	CASRRHSSRRGDF	TGTGCCAGCAGGCGGCACTCCTCCAGGAGAGGGGACTTC
-	-	TRBJ2-1	TRBV25-1	CASTHGEEQFF	TGTGCCAGCACCCACGGAGAGGAGCAGTTCTTC
-	-	TRBJ1-5	TRBV19	CASRWGGAGDQPQHF	TGTGCCAGTAGATGGGGTGGTGCAGGGGACCAGCCCCAGCATTTT
-	-	TRBJ1-1	TRBV7-2	CASSRTNPRQNTEAFF	TGTGCCAGCAGCCGGACCAACCCTCGACAGAACACTGAAGCTTTCTTT
-	-	TRBJ2-7	TRBV10-3	CAISGQGSYEQYF	TGTGCCATCTCGGGTCAGGGATCCTACGAGCAGTACTTC
-	-	TRBJ1-1	TRBV5-1	CASSPDLNTEAFF	TGCGCCAGCAGCCCCGATCTCAACACTGAAGCTTTCTTT
TRBD2	-	TRBJ2-7	TRBV4-1	CASSLTEATSDSYEQYF	TGCGCCAGCAGCCTAACCGAGGCGACTAGCGACTCCTACGAGCAGTACTTC
TRBD2	-	TRBJ2-1	TRBV19	CASSMGGPQFF	TGTGCCAGTAGTATGGGAGGGCCACAGTTCTTC
TRBD1	-	TRBJ2-2	TRBV9	CASSARRQGPYTGELFF	TGTGCCAGCAGCGCGCGTAGACAGGGGCCCTACACCGGGGAGCTGTTTTTT
-	-	TRBJ1-2	TRBV5-4	CASSLGLGTYGYTF	TGTGCCAGCAGCTTGGGACTGGGAACCTATGGCTACACCTTC
-	-	TRBJ1-3	TRBV7-2	CASSLVVGTSGNTIYF	TGTGCCAGCAGCTTAGTTGTAGGAACCTCTGGAAACACCATATATTTT
-	-	TRBJ1-2	TRBV11-2	CASSRERIYGYTF	TGTGCCAGCAGCCGGGAGCGCATCTATGGCTACACCTTC
-	-	TRBJ2-2	TRBV29-1	CSVATPGAEATGELFF	TGCAGCGTTGCCACCCCGGGAGCGGAAGCAACCGGGGAGCTGTTTTTT
TRBD2	-	TRBJ2-3	TRBV7-6	CASSLESSSGMRTDTQYF	TGTGCCAGCAGCTTAGAGAGCTCTAGCGGGATGCGCACAGATACGCAGTATTTT
-	-	TRBJ2-6	TRBV5-6	CASRTSLLSSGANVLTF	TGTGCCAGCAGAACCAGCTTACTCAGCTCTGGGGCCAACGTCCTGACTTTC
-	-	TRBJ1-6	TRBV4-3	CASSQSLNSPLHF	TGCGCCAGCAGCCAAAGTCTGAATTCACCCCTCCACTTT
-	-	TRBJ2-5	TRBV5-1	CASGTATQETQYF	TGCGCCAGTGGAACGGCGACCCAAGAGACCCAGTACTTC
-	-	TRBJ1-5	TRBV2	CASSPQGGNQPQHF	TGTGCCAGCAGTCCTCAGGGTGGCAATCAGCCCCAGCATTTT
-	-	TRBJ2-2	TRBV5-4	CASSFPTVTGELFF	TGTGCCAGCAGCTTCCCAACAGTCACCGGGGAGCTGTTTTTT
-	-	TRBJ1-1	TRBV21-1	CASSTIGSPNTEAFF	TGTGCCAGCAGCACAATAGGCAGCCCCAACACTGAAGCTTTCTTT
TRBD2	-	TRBJ2-2	TRBV5-1	CASSFFRLAGETGELFF	TGCGCCAGCAGCTTTTTTAGGCTAGCGGGAGAAACCGGGGAGCTGTTTTTT
TRBD1	-	TRBJ1-1	TRBV7-2	CASSPQGAISPEAFF	TGTGCCAGCAGCCCACAGGGGGCAATCTCTCCTGAAGCTTTCTTT
-	-	TRBJ2-6	TRBV7-8	CASSLNAGSSGANVLTF	TGTGCCAGCAGCCTTAACGCCGGATCGTCTGGGGCCAACGTCCTGACTTTC
TRBD2	-	TRBJ2-5	TRBV2	CASPPGGEETQYF	TGTGCCAGCCCTCCGGGGGGAGAAGAGACCCAGTACTTC
-	-	TRBJ1-1	TRBV2	CAAASGRNTEAFF	TGTGCCGCCGCCTCGGGCAGGAACACTGAAGCTTTCTTT
-	-	TRBJ2-3	TRBV11-1	CASSWTAGLDTQYF	TGTGCCAGCAGCTGGACAGCGGGATTAGATACGCAGTATTTT
TRBD1	-	TRBJ1-1	TRBV29-1	CSATRQGEATEAFF	TGCAGCGCGACCCGACAGGGAGAGGCCACTGAAGCTTTCTTT